The clone carrying this TCR beta chain was counted a single time. This sample is drawn from a study of T cell changes during pregnancy in multiple sclerosis. V gave up 6 bases and J gave up 5 bases, with 12 bases separating them. CDR1 is ENHRY, CDR2 SYGVKD, per germline. This CDR3 comprises 13 residues. The method was immunoSEQ multiplex PCR; TCRdb's version includes in-frame clones alone and lacks a portion of them. The sample shows roughly 100,000 clones, about 91% of them seen only once. The sequence came from a female donor with multiple sclerosis, enrolled in a pregnancy study. The sequences come from peripheral blood, collected after pregnancy. The rearrangement joins TRBV10-3 to TRBJ2-3; the D is unclear. The CDR3 bases are TGTGCCATCAGCAGCGTGAAAGGAGATACGCAGTATTTT. It specifies CAISSVKGDTQYF.